These 11 T cell receptor beta chains came from one sample sequenced in a study of blood T cell repertoires in COVID-19 (dated by TCRdb to the early 2020s). Receptor amplification or capture employed the immunoSEQ multiplex PCR assay. The source is immuneACCESS, and TCRdb retained only in-frame sequences with V and J called. Part of the clones is not carried over; for the studies checked, unresolved V genes explain less than half of this, and the remainder is unexplained. For this sample the table gives about 20,000 clones, of which 75% to 90% were detected only once. The ten largest account for roughly 3.2% of the sample. Material: peripheral blood. The receptors originated from a human donor in a cohort sampled during active COVID-19.

The chain employs TRBV6-2 or TRBV6-3 and TRBJ2-7; D is unresolved. Trimming cost V 6 bases and J 6 bases, with 18 bases left between them. Germline lookup yields CDR1 MNHEY and CDR2 SVGEGT. CDR3 length: 14 residues. The chain's CDR3 is CASSLTPVSREQYF. The CDR3 DNA follows: TGTGCCAGCAGCTTAACCCCGGTCTCCCGCGAGCAGTACTTC.

The V and J genes are TRBV10-1 and TRBJ1-3; D gene ambiguous. Trimming removed 3 bases at V and 3 bases at J, with 3 bases between. The V gene's germline CDR1 is WNHNN and CDR2 SYGVQD (reference sequence). The CDR3 is 12 residues long. DNA for the CDR3: TGCGCCAGCAGTGACAATGGAAACACCATATATTTT. It specifies CASSDNGNTIYF.

The rearrangement joins TRBV7-9 to TRBJ2-7, with D possibly matching TRBD2 (7 bases). V was clipped by 2 bases and J by 2 bases, with 13 bases between them. The CDR3 is 15 amino acids. Germline V lookup: CDR1 SEHNR, CDR2 FQNEAQ (reference sequence). The CDR3 protein is CASSLRAGGPYEQYF. The CDR3 coding sequence is TGTGCCAGCAGCTTAAGGGCCGGGGGGCCCTACGAGCAGTACTTC.

The gene calls are TRBV15 and TRBJ2-2; TRBD2 might be the D (5 bases). The length of the CDR3 is 19 residues. Trimming removed 5 bases at V and 7 bases at J, with 29 bases between. In germline, CDR1 is LNHNV, CDR2 YYDKDF (reference sequence). CDR3: CATSPAGGGSSLRNGELFF. The CDR3 DNA sequence: TGTGCCACCAGCCCAGCCGGTGGAGGCTCTAGCCTTAGGAACGGGGAGCTGTTTTTT.

The genes are TRBV15 and TRBJ2-2, with TRBD1 matching over 7 bases. This CDR3 has 20 amino acids. V gave up 11 bases and J gave up 6 bases; unmatched junction bases: 30. The germline V gene has CDR1 LNHNV and CDR2 YYDKDF (reference sequence). The CDR3 here is CAAYRTATGIRDLEAGELFF. The DNA of the CDR3 is TGTGCCGCTTATAGAACTGCGACAGGGATAAGGGATCTTGAGGCCGGGGAGCTGTTTTTT.

The CDR3 nucleotides are TGTGCCAGCAGTGAATTAGGACTAGGCTACAATGAGCAGTTCTTC. It encodes CASSELGLGYNEQFF. The genes are TRBV6-4 and TRBJ2-1; the match to TRBD2 covers 7 bases. After removal of 3 bases from V and 3 bases from J, the junction contained 5 bases not matched to a gene. The CDR3 contains 15 residues. Germline CDR1 and CDR2: MRHNA and SNTAGT.

The genes are TRBV5-4 and TRBJ2-3, with 8 bases matching TRBD2. V was pared by 6 bases and J by 3 bases, with 12 bases of the junction left unmatched. Germline CDR1 reads SGHNT; CDR2 reads YYREEE (reference sequence). The CDR3 sequence is 16 residues long. This CDR3 is CASTAYQRESTDTQYF. CDR3 nucleotide sequence: TGTGCCAGCACAGCTTACCAGCGGGAGTCTACAGATACGCAGTATTTT.

The chain joins TRBV28 to TRBJ2-2; 8 positions agree with TRBD1. The CDR3 is 18 amino acids. Per the germline V gene, CDR1 is MDHEN and CDR2 is SYDVKM. V shed 3 bases, J shed 5 bases, and the junction held 14 bases outside the gene matches. The CDR3 bases are TGTGCCAGCAGTTTTTTGGTTTGGGTCAGGGGGCTTACCGGGGAGCTGTTTTTT. It specifies CASSFLVWVRGLTGELFF.

This sequence joins TRBV18 and TRBJ1-1; weak D call: TRBD1 (5 bases). Trimming removed 2 bases from V and 1 base from J, with 11 bases in between. The CDR3 consists of 15 residues. Germline CDR1 KGHSH, CDR2 LQKENI. CDR3 sequence: CASSPNTGANTEAFF. The CDR3 DNA reads as TGTGCCAGCTCACCAAATACAGGAGCGAACACTGAAGCTTTCTTT. Complete variable domain (other parts from reference TRBV18 and TRBJ1-1): NAGVMQNPRHLVRRRGQEARLRCSPMKGHSHVYWYRQLPEEGLKFMVYLQKENIIDESGMPKERFSAEFPKEGPSILRIQQVVRGDSAAYFCASSPNTGANTEAFFGQGTRLTVV.

This clone was detected only a few times. The gene calls are TRBV6-5 and TRBJ1-4; D is possibly TRBD1 (5 bases). Looked up from germline, CDR1 is MNHEY and CDR2 is SVGAGI. V lost 7 bases and J 11 bases, leaving 20 bases between the germline ends. There are 14 residues in the CDR3. CDR3 amino acids: CASTIVRERSKLFF. The CDR3 coding sequence is TGTGCCAGCACAATCGTCAGGGAACGTAGTAAACTGTTTTTT.

The chain couples TRBV6-5 to TRBJ2-7; TRBD1 aligns across 10 bases. CDR1 and CDR2 from the germline V gene are MNHEY and SVGAGI. Losses at the gene ends were 6 bases for V and 2 bases for J; bases not matched to a gene: 7. The CDR3 contains 15 residues. CDR3 region: CASRRTGQGTYEQYF. The CDR3 DNA follows: TGTGCCAGCAGACGAACGGGACAGGGGACCTACGAGCAGTACTTC.